Presented here are 31 T cell receptor beta chains from one specimen sequenced in a study of T cells in Graves' hyperthyroidism and ophthalmopathy. Researchers took RNA transcripts and amplified the TCR beta CDR3 regions from them. TCR CDR3 underwent first-round RT-PCR with the HTBI primer set. TCRdb re-derived calls from the multiplex PCR reads in MiXCR, one entry per CDR3 protein. The data show 490,000 or so distinct CDR3 sequences, about 22% seen once. Sequenced: blood. Receptors originate from a woman in her 70s with Graves' ophthalmopathy.

This clonotype was detected only a few times. This chain connects TRBV20-1 to TRBJ2-5; D might be TRBD2 (5 bases). This CDR3 region has 12 residues. Trimming stripped 7 bases from V and 1 base from J, with 10 bases between. Germline CDR1 reads DFQATT; CDR2 reads SNEGSKA (reference sequence). CDR3 sequence reads: CSVGAAQETQYF. As DNA, the CDR3 is TGCAGTGTTGGAGCGGCCCAAGAGACCCAGTACTTC.

CDR3 nucleotides: TGTGCCAGCAGCTTAGGGGACAGGGGGGACTACGAGCAGTTCTTC. This translates into CASSLGDRGDYEQFF. The chain is built from TRBV7-9 and TRBJ2-7, with 11 nucleotides matching TRBD1. Matching the DNA end better, TRBJ2-1 makes the J call doubtful. Germline values: CDR1 SEHNR, CDR2 FQNEAQ (reference sequence). This CDR3 has 15 amino acids.

A note on this clonotype: Its ends do not fully match the called genes, so a read error is possible. This rearrangement joins TRBV5-1 to TRBJ1-1; a weak D match, TRBD1 (5 bases). The CDR3 runs 14 residues. Germline V gives CDR1 SGHRS, CDR2 YFSETQ. DNA of the CDR3: TGCGCCGGCAGCTCATCGACAGTAAACACTGAAGCTTTCTTT. It codes for CAGSSSTVNTEAFF.

The chain carries TRBV6-1 and TRBJ2-2; 7 bases are shared with TRBD2. Looked up from germline, CDR1 is MNHNS and CDR2 is SASEGT. V lost 7 bases and J lost 1; bases outside the gene matches: 9. The CDR3 extends over 16 amino acids. CDR3: CASIPAGRVNTGELFF. The CDR3 DNA reads TGTGCCAGCATACCAGCGGGAAGAGTGAACACCGGGGAGCTGTTTTTT.

In its sample, this clonotype was seen a few times. V is TRBV19 and J is TRBJ1-4; D may be TRBD1 (5 bases). In germline, CDR1 is LNHDA, CDR2 SQIVND (reference sequence). The CDR3 consists of 16 residues. V was trimmed by 5 bases and J by 0 bases, leaving 13 bases between them. The CDR3 region has the DNA TGTGCCAGTAGTCTTGGCAGAGGGGCAACTAATGAAAAACTGTTTTTT. Its protein is CASSLGRGATNEKLFF.

The rearrangement uses TRBV4-1 and TRBJ2-7; TRBD1 matches 7 bases. The ends lost 3 bases at V and 2 bases at J; junction bases unmatched: 13. This CDR3 contains 17 residues. Germline V lookup: CDR1 MGHRA, CDR2 YSYEKL. CDR3 residues: CASSHRSEGGTTYEQYF. The CDR3, as DNA: TGCGCCAGCAGCCATAGATCTGAAGGGGGCACCACCTACGAGCAGTACTTC.

Ten or more counts support this clonotype. The V call is TRBV28, the J call TRBJ2-7; TRBD2 matches at 10 bases. The CDR3 loop spans 17 amino acids. Trimming cost V 6 bases and J 0 bases; bases outside gene matches: 11. Per germline, CDR1 MDHEN and CDR2 SYDVKM. The CDR3 protein is CASSSGLAEEYSYEQYF. CDR3 bases: TGTGCCAGCAGCTCAGGACTAGCGGAGGAATACTCCTACGAGCAGTACTTC.

V is TRBV5-4 and J is TRBJ2-1; D remains unclear. CDR1 SGHNT and CDR2 YYREEE come from the germline V gene (reference sequence). The V gene lost 3 bases and the J gene lost 9 bases, with 16 bases spanning the gap. CDR3 length equals 14 residues. CDR3 bases: TGTGCCAGCAGCTCCTCCAAGATTGTTGGTGAGCAGTTCTTC. Its translation: CASSSSKIVGEQFF.

The chain employs TRBV5-1 and TRBJ1-2, with D possibly being TRBD1 (5 bases). Trimming stripped 1 base from V and 2 bases from J, with 18 bases between. This CDR3 is 17 amino acids long. Looked up from germline, CDR1 is SGHRS and CDR2 is YFSETQ. Written as DNA, the CDR3 is TGCGCCAGCAGCTTGCCAGCCGAGGACACCTCGAACTATGGCTACACCTTC. This translates into CASSLPAEDTSNYGYTF.

In this sample, this clonotype turned up a few times. The chain combines TRBV10-1 with TRBJ1-4; D gene unclear. Per the germline V gene, CDR1 is WNHNN and CDR2 is SYGVQD (reference sequence). V shed 2 bases and J shed 3 bases, with 7 bases lying between them. There are 14 residues in the CDR3. CDR3 residues: CASSETVANEKLFF. The CDR3 nucleotides read TGCGCCAGCAGTGAGACAGTGGCTAATGAAAAACTGTTTTTT.

This clonotype was seen only a few times. The chain recombines TRBV29-1 with TRBJ2-5; no clear D gene. Germline CDR1 SQVTM, CDR2 ANQGSEA. V dropped 1 base and J dropped 0 bases, with 12 bases sitting between them. This CDR3 is 15 amino acids long. The CDR3 reads CSVEVSRTYQETQYF. As DNA, the CDR3 is TGCAGCGTTGAAGTTAGTAGAACCTACCAAGAGACCCAGTACTTC.

This sequence joins TRBV20-1 and TRBJ1-6; TRBD1 might be the D (5 bases). Germline CDR1 and CDR2: DFQATT and SNEGSKA (reference sequence). The CDR3 sequence is 13 residues long. Trimming took 6 bases from V and 2 from J, leaving 8 bases between them. The chain's CDR3 is CSATTAYNSPLHF. The CDR3 DNA follows: TGCAGTGCGACGACAGCCTATAATTCACCCCTCCACTTT.

This clonotype has only a few counts. The gene calls are TRBV27 and TRBJ1-4, with a weak D call TRBD1 (5 bases). Germline V gene sequence: CDR1 MNHEY, CDR2 SMNVEV (reference sequence). Trimming stripped 1 base from V and 2 bases from J, with 8 bases between. This CDR3 comprises 15 residues. The CDR3 DNA follows: TGTGCCAGCAGTTTATGGCAGGGTACTAATGAAAAACTGTTTTTT. Its translation is CASSLWQGTNEKLFF. Looking up the rest from reference TRBV27 and TRBJ1-4 gives the full variable domain: EAQVTQNPRYLITVTGKKLTVTCSQNMNHEYMSWYRQDPGLGLRQIYYSMNVEVTDKGDVPEGYKVSRKEKRNFPLILESPSPNQTSLYFCASSLWQGTNEKLFFGSGTQLSVL.

The gene calls are TRBV28 and TRBJ1-1, with D possibly TRBD1 on 5 matching bases. The length of the CDR3 is 15 residues. V dropped 2 bases and J dropped 0 bases, with 10 bases sitting between them. Germline lookup yields CDR1 MDHEN and CDR2 SYDVKM. The chain's CDR3 is CASSLTWGMNTEAFF. The CDR3 coding sequence is TGTGCCAGCAGTTTAACGTGGGGGATGAACACTGAAGCTTTCTTT.

The chain employs TRBV29-1 and TRBJ2-2; a weak D match, TRBD1 (5 bases). This CDR3 spans 14 amino acids. V lost 2 bases and J 1 base, leaving 8 bases between the germline ends. CDR1 and CDR2 from the germline V gene are SQVTM and ANQGSEA. The CDR3 region is CSVETGKNTGELFF. The CDR3 region has the DNA TGCAGCGTTGAAACAGGAAAGAACACCGGGGAGCTGTTTTTT.

The chain has TRBV6-2 or TRBV6-3 and TRBJ2-3, with TRBD2 matching 8 bases. Per the germline V gene, CDR1 is MNHEY and CDR2 is SVGEGT. The CDR3 sequence is 15 residues long. The V segment lost 3 bases and the J segment 0 bases; nucleotides outside the gene matches: 2. The CDR3 region has the DNA TGTGCCAGCAGTTATATAGCGGGAAGCACAGATACGCAGTATTTT. Residues: CASSYIAGSTDTQYF.

This clonotype has ten or more counts. The chain joins TRBV28 to TRBJ1-5, with TRBD1 as a possible D gene (6 bases). Germline values: CDR1 MDHEN, CDR2 SYDVKM. With 3 bases removed from V and 1 base from J, the gap between germline ends came to 16 bases. This CDR3 spans 17 amino acids. CDR3 in DNA: TGTGCCAGCAGTTTTCAGGTGGGCCAGGGGAGCAATCAGCCCCAGCATTTT. The encoded protein is CASSFQVGQGSNQPQHF. The full variable domain, its missing parts supplied by reference TRBV28 and TRBJ1-5, is DVKVTQSSRYLVKRTGEKVFLECVQDMDHENMFWYRQDPGLGLRLIYFSYDVKMKEKGDIPEGYSVSREKKERFSLILESASTNQTSMYLCASSFQVGQGSNQPQHFGDGTRLSIL.

This clonotype was seen repeatedly, ten times or more. The CDR3 reads CASRSIGGVSYNEQFF. DNA for the CDR3: TGTGCCAGCAGGTCAATAGGGGGGGTCTCCTACAATGAGCAGTTCTTC. This sequence joins TRBV6-1 and TRBJ2-1; D may be TRBD2 (7 bases). This CDR3 region has 16 residues. In germline, CDR1 is MNHNS, CDR2 SASEGT. V lost 6 bases and J lost 0, with 15 bases in between.

V and J are TRBV15 and TRBJ2-7; D unclear. V dropped 0 bases and J dropped 0 bases, with 9 bases sitting between them. Germline CDR1 is LNHNV and CDR2 is YYDKDF (reference sequence). The CDR3 extends over 15 amino acids. This chain's CDR3 is CATSRDRGSSYEQYF. Written as DNA, the CDR3 is TGTGCCACCAGCAGAGATCGTGGTAGCTCCTACGAGCAGTACTTC. Combining the CDR3 with reference TRBV15 and TRBJ2-7 gives the whole variable domain DAMVIQNPRYQVTQFGKPVTLSCSQTLNHNVMYWYQQKSSQAPKLLFHYYDKDFNNEADTPDNFQSRRPNTSFCFLDIRSPGLGDTAMYLCATSRDRGSSYEQYFGPGTRLTVT.

The chain carries TRBV6-5 and TRBJ2-7; 9 nucleotides agree with TRBD2. The germline V gene has CDR1 MNHEY and CDR2 SVGAGI. The CDR3 runs to 14 residues. V dropped 2 bases and J dropped 6; count of bases not matched to a gene: 5. The CDR3 protein is CASSYLAGSSEQYF. The DNA for the CDR3 is TGTGCCAGCAGTTACCTAGCGGGATCGAGCGAGCAGTACTTC.

This clonotype was seen a handful of times. The chain links TRBV12-3 or TRBV12-4 to TRBJ2-7; no clear D gene. The CDR3 totals 11 residues. With 8 bases removed from V and 6 bases from J, the gap between germline ends came to 11 bases. CDR3 amino acids: CASRQGGEQYF. The CDR3 region has the DNA TGTGCCAGCCGCCAAGGTGGCGAGCAGTACTTC.

As for this clonotype: A clone one base away is much larger, so this may be a read error. The rearrangement links TRBV2 to TRBJ2-7; 13 bases match TRBD2. This CDR3 has 15 residues. Germline CDR1 SNHLY, CDR2 FYNNEI. The CDR3 loop reads CASSKGTSGTYEQHF. The CDR3 coding sequence is TGTGCCAGCAGTAAGGGGACTAGCGGGACCTACGAGCAGCACTTC.

The chain combines TRBV6-4 with TRBJ2-5, with TRBD1 matching 7 bases. Losses at the gene ends were 3 bases for V and 5 bases for J; bases not matched to a gene: 9. The CDR3 has 15 residues. CDR1 is MRHNA, CDR2 SNTAGT, per germline. The DNA for the CDR3 is TGTGCCAGCAGTGAGAGTTTAGGGGGCGCTGAGACCCAGTACTTC. This codes for CASSESLGGAETQYF.

J is TRBJ1-2 and V is TRBV5-1, with D maybe TRBD1 (6 bases). Per germline, CDR1 SGHRS and CDR2 YFSETQ. Trimming left V 0 bases short and J 6 bases short, with 9 bases between. The length of the CDR3 is 13 residues. The CDR3, as DNA: TGCGCCAGCAGCTTGGACAGGGTTGATGGCTACACCTTC. This translates into CASSLDRVDGYTF.

A few counts support this clonotype. The rearrangement joins TRBV20-1 to TRBJ2-7, with 8 bases matching TRBD2. The CDR3 is 16 amino acids. From germline, CDR1 is DFQATT and CDR2 SNEGSKA (reference sequence). V lost 0 bases to trimming and J lost 1 base; unmatched junction nucleotides: 8. CDR3 amino acids: CSARDFGTSGSYEQYF. The CDR3 DNA reads TGCAGTGCTAGAGATTTCGGCACTAGCGGATCCTACGAGCAGTACTTC.

Ten or more counts support this clonotype. The chain is built from TRBV6-1 and TRBJ2-1; 7 nucleotides align to TRBD2. CDR3 length: 17 residues. The germline V gene has CDR1 MNHNS and CDR2 SASEGT. V lost 3 bases, J lost 4 bases, and 12 bases stayed unmatched. The CDR3, as DNA: TGTGCCAGCAGTGACCCTTTACTAGCGAAACATTACAATGAGCAGTTCTTC. It encodes CASSDPLLAKHYNEQFF.

The chain carries TRBV6-2 or TRBV6-3 and TRBJ2-7, with 9 bases matching TRBD1. V shed 5 bases and J 2 bases; nucleotides not matched to a gene: 7. Germline values: CDR1 MNHEY, CDR2 SVGEGT. The CDR3 spans 15 residues. The DNA for the CDR3 is TGTGCCAGCAGTGGACACGGACAGGGGACCTACGAGCAGTACTTC. It encodes CASSGHGQGTYEQYF.

J is TRBJ1-1 and V is TRBV6-9; D perhaps matches TRBD1 (6 bases). The CDR3 covers 15 residues. Germline V lookup: CDR1 MNHGY, CDR2 SVAAGI. Trimming took off 3 bases at V and 5 bases at J, with 16 bases between the two ends. This CDR3 reads CASSYYAKGDTEAFF. The CDR3 DNA follows: TGTGCCAGCAGTTACTACGCCAAGGGGGATACTGAAGCTTTCTTT.

V gene TRBV19 combines with J gene TRBJ1-2; maybe TRBD1 (5 bases). This CDR3 has 16 residues. Trimming pared 3 bases from V and 4 bases from J, leaving 18 bases between. In germline, CDR1 is LNHDA, CDR2 SQIVND (reference sequence). This CDR3 reads CASSISQPDSIYGYTF. For the CDR3, the DNA is TGTGCCAGTAGTATTAGCCAGCCTGACAGCATCTATGGCTACACCTTC.

This clonotype was observed a handful of times. The chain combines TRBV5-1 with TRBJ2-5; TRBD2 matches at 14 bases. Germline-derived CDR1 and CDR2 are SGHRS and YFSETQ. This CDR3 comprises 18 residues. V lost 4 bases, J lost 1 base, and 9 bases stayed unmatched. CDR3 region: CASSKGTSGSASQETQYF. The DNA of the CDR3 is TGCGCCAGCAGCAAAGGGACTAGCGGGAGTGCAAGCCAAGAGACCCAGTACTTC.

There are a few counts of this clonotype. The V and J genes are TRBV10-3 and TRBJ2-2; 7 nucleotides line up with TRBD2. In germline, CDR1 is ENHRY, CDR2 SYGVKD. This CDR3 is 18 amino acids long. V dropped 3 bases and J dropped 0; count of bases not matched to a gene: 10. The CDR3 spells CAISDLVTGLANTGELFF. CDR3 DNA sequence: TGTGCCATCAGTGACCTTGTGACCGGACTAGCGAACACCGGGGAGCTGTTTTTT.